Sequencing of this TCR beta chain was carried out in a study of long-term antiretroviral therapy in people with HIV. Findings and caveats of the study: Relative to transplant donor controls, diversity remained lower despite increasing after ART. The clones with expansion before ART were dominant in the repertoire at all time points. CDR3 lengths in HIV samples spanned a narrower range than controls. ART adherence, viral resistance and therapy changes were undocumented.

Germline lookup yields CDR1 SGHRS and CDR2 YFSETQ. Trimming cost V 5 bases and J 4 bases, with 12 bases left between them. The length of the CDR3 is 14 residues. An immunoSEQ assay, version v3.0, was performed at survey level. Produced via immunoSEQ multiplex PCR; TCRdb's table is partial and in-frame only. The sample consists of under 9,000 clones, about 80% of them appearing once. Notes on this clone: Antigen: not known.

The clonotype was recovered from a man aged 40-49 years with HIV. The sequenced sample was unsorted PBMCs, obtained 0.1 years after starting antiretroviral therapy. The rearrangement links TRBV5-1 to TRBJ2-2, with TRBD2 as a possible D gene (7 bases). The CDR3 loop reads CASSGGAGTGELFF. DNA for the CDR3: TGCGCCAGCAGTGGGGGGGCCGGCACCGGGGAGCTGTTTTTT.